This is a list of T cell receptor beta chains from one sample in a study of OX40 agonist ivuxolimab in advanced cancers. Sequencing used immunoSEQ multiplex PCR; TCRdb keeps in-frame clones, though not all of them. The table shows under 150,000 clones, with 90% occurring only once. The material sequenced was CD4+ or CD8+ T cells sorted from blood, taken in a trial of the OX40 agonist ivuxolimab. Source of these receptors: an adult with an advanced solid tumor such as melanoma, head and neck, liver or kidney cancer. CDR3s include the opening cysteine and the closing phenylalanine or tryptophan. The D gene is left open where the match is weak. Some rows have no size entry. The others give once, few or many, or a class for an expanded clone.

D gene: -
CDR3 length: 16
clone size: -
V gene: TRBV5-6
J gene: TRBJ1-5
CDR3 protein: CASSAGAGGSNQPQHF

D gene: TRBD1
CDR3 length: 18
clone size: -
V gene: TRBV4-2
J gene: TRBJ1-4
CDR3 protein: CASSHPGRAGQTNEKLFF

D gene: -
CDR3 length: 15
clone size: once
V gene: TRBV18
J gene: TRBJ1-4
CDR3 protein: CASSPSPALREKLFF

D gene: TRBD2
CDR3 length: 16
clone size: once
V gene: TRBV28
J gene: TRBJ2-3
CDR3 protein: CASSLWASGSTDTQYF

D gene: -
CDR3 length: 14
clone size: -
V gene: TRBV27
J gene: TRBJ2-7
CDR3 protein: CASSPGPSSYEQYF

D gene: TRBD1
CDR3 length: 14
clone size: -
V gene: TRBV7-3
J gene: TRBJ2-3
CDR3 protein: CASSQQTGVDTQYF

D gene: TRBD2
CDR3 length: 15
clone size: -
V gene: TRBV11-2
J gene: TRBJ2-1
CDR3 protein: CASSSGTTLYNEQFF

D gene: -
CDR3 length: 12
clone size: few
V gene: TRBV27
J gene: TRBJ1-6
CDR3 protein: CASSLLGNPLHF

D gene: -
CDR3 length: 13
clone size: -
V gene: TRBV19
J gene: TRBJ1-1
CDR3 protein: CASTADRNTEAFF

D gene: -
CDR3 length: 15
clone size: once
V gene: TRBV5-1
J gene: TRBJ1-4
CDR3 protein: CASDPDPAKVEKLFF

D gene: -
CDR3 length: 11
clone size: -
V gene: TRBV20-1
J gene: TRBJ2-1
CDR3 protein: CSASSYNEQFF

D gene: -
CDR3 length: 17
clone size: -
V gene: TRBV10-1
J gene: TRBJ2-2
CDR3 protein: CASGRTNGASGTGELFF

D gene: TRBD1
CDR3 length: 15
clone size: -
V gene: TRBV7-9
J gene: TRBJ2-7
CDR3 protein: CASSLTGAIQYEQYF

D gene: -
CDR3 length: 14
clone size: -
V gene: TRBV7-3
J gene: TRBJ1-1
CDR3 protein: CASSLGGSHTEAFF

D gene: -
CDR3 length: 15
clone size: -
V gene: TRBV5-4
J gene: TRBJ1-6
CDR3 protein: CASSSRDRLNSPLHF

D gene: TRBD1
CDR3 length: 14
clone size: -
V gene: TRBV6-5
J gene: TRBJ2-5
CDR3 protein: CASIPGTGEETQYF

D gene: TRBD1
CDR3 length: 14
clone size: -
V gene: TRBV4-3
J gene: TRBJ2-7
CDR3 protein: CASSQGDRGAEQYF

D gene: TRBD1
CDR3 length: 14
clone size: -
V gene: TRBV6-1
J gene: TRBJ1-2
CDR3 protein: CASRTGTGVYGYTF

D gene: -
CDR3 length: 16
clone size: few
V gene: TRBV28
J gene: TRBJ2-6
CDR3 protein: CASSLMGTTGANVLTF

D gene: -
CDR3 length: 13
clone size: -
V gene: TRBV7-2
J gene: TRBJ1-6
CDR3 protein: CASSLLESSPLHF

D gene: -
CDR3 length: 15
clone size: -
V gene: TRBV27
J gene: TRBJ1-5
CDR3 protein: CASSLYPQSNQPQHF

D gene: TRBD2
CDR3 length: 14
clone size: -
V gene: TRBV27
J gene: TRBJ2-1
CDR3 protein: CASRVAGAYNEQFF

D gene: -
CDR3 length: 11
clone size: -
V gene: TRBV28
J gene: TRBJ1-4
CDR3 protein: CAIQRGEKLFF

D gene: -
CDR3 length: 15
clone size: -
V gene: TRBV29-1
J gene: TRBJ2-6
CDR3 protein: CSVAAGSSGANVLTF

D gene: TRBD2
CDR3 length: 16
clone size: -
V gene: TRBV7-2
J gene: TRBJ2-5
CDR3 protein: CASSGASGRPQETQYF

D gene: TRBD1
CDR3 length: 14
clone size: -
V gene: TRBV19
J gene: TRBJ2-3
CDR3 protein: CASSPRDRDNTQYF

D gene: -
CDR3 length: 14
clone size: -
V gene: TRBV5-8
J gene: TRBJ2-3
CDR3 protein: CASSLRDITDTQYF

D gene: -
CDR3 length: 12
clone size: many
V gene: TRBV6-5
J gene: TRBJ2-7
CDR3 protein: CASLGPVGEQYF

D gene: -
CDR3 length: 15
clone size: -
V gene: TRBV11-3
J gene: TRBJ1-1
CDR3 protein: CASSRSWDWVTEAFF

D gene: -
CDR3 length: 15
clone size: -
V gene: TRBV6-5
J gene: TRBJ1-1
CDR3 protein: CASSKGIRGVTEAFF

D gene: -
CDR3 length: 13
clone size: once
V gene: TRBV10-3
J gene: TRBJ1-3
CDR3 protein: CAISVTGENTIYF

D gene: TRBD1
CDR3 length: 14
clone size: -
V gene: TRBV9
J gene: TRBJ2-7
CDR3 protein: CASSGDRGADEQYF

D gene: -
CDR3 length: 16
clone size: -
V gene: TRBV18
J gene: TRBJ1-2
CDR3 protein: CASSPGTGKTNYGYTF

D gene: -
CDR3 length: 14
clone size: -
V gene: TRBV10-3
J gene: TRBJ2-2
CDR3 protein: CAIHGGGDPGELFF

D gene: TRBD2
CDR3 length: 17
clone size: -
V gene: TRBV19
J gene: TRBJ2-1
CDR3 protein: CASSPRMGLAQGNEQFF

D gene: -
CDR3 length: 15
clone size: -
V gene: TRBV28
J gene: TRBJ1-5
CDR3 protein: CASPPAGTHNQPQHF

D gene: TRBD2
CDR3 length: 13
clone size: -
V gene: TRBV6-6
J gene: TRBJ2-5
CDR3 protein: CASSYEGLASKYF

D gene: -
CDR3 length: 12
clone size: -
V gene: TRBV29-1
J gene: TRBJ1-1
CDR3 protein: CSGGGLNTEAFF

D gene: -
CDR3 length: 14
clone size: -
V gene: TRBV11-1
J gene: TRBJ2-1
CDR3 protein: CASRPVRRANEQFF

D gene: -
CDR3 length: 16
clone size: -
V gene: TRBV18
J gene: TRBJ1-1
CDR3 protein: CASSPSVSQGSTEAFF

D gene: -
CDR3 length: 16
clone size: -
V gene: TRBV6-5
J gene: TRBJ1-3
CDR3 protein: CASSSWAGSAGNTIYF

D gene: -
CDR3 length: 15
clone size: -
V gene: TRBV5-4
J gene: TRBJ2-3
CDR3 protein: CASSLRRYSTDTQYF